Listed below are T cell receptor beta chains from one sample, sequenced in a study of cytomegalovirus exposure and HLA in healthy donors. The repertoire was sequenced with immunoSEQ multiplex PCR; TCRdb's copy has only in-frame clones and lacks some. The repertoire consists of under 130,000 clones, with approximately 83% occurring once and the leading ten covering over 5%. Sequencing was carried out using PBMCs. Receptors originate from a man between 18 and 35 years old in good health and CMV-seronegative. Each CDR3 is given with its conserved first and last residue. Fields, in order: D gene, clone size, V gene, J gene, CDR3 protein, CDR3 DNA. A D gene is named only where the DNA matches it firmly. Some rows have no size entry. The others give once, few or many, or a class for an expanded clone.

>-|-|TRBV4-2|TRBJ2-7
CASSQGNREVVEQYF
TGTGCCAGCAGCCAAGGAAACAGGGAAGTAGTCGAGCAGTACTTC
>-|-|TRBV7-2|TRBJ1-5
CASSLRRGPYSNQPQHF
TGTGCCAGCAGCCTGCGGAGAGGCCCTTATAGCAATCAGCCCCAGCATTTT
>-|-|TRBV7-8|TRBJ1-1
CASSLDRDIGGEAFF
TGTGCCAGCAGCTTAGACCGTGACATAGGAGGTGAAGCTTTCTTT
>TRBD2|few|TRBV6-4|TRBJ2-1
CASSNRLAGADEQFF
TGTGCCAGCAGTAACAGACTAGCGGGAGCGGATGAGCAGTTCTTC
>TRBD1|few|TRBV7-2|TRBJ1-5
CASSLRQGANQPQHF
TGTGCCAGCAGCTTAAGGCAGGGGGCTAATCAGCCCCAGCATTTT
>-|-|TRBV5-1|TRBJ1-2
CASSSGVGDAYGYTF
TGCGCCAGCAGCTCTGGGGTAGGGGATGCTTATGGCTACACCTTC
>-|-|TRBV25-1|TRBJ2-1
CASSESVARYNEQFF
TGTGCCAGCAGTGAATCGGTAGCGCGTTACAATGAGCAGTTCTTC
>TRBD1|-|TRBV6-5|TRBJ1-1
CASTNRGRNTEAFF
TGTGCCAGCACTAACAGGGGTCGGAACACTGAAGCTTTCTTT
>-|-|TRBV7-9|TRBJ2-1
CASNQRPSLSYNEQFF
TGTGCCAGCAACCAGCGGCCAAGCCTTTCCTACAATGAGCAGTTCTTC
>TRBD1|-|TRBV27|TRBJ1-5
CASSTRDRGDDSNQPQHF
TGTGCCAGCAGTACGAGAGACAGGGGCGATGATAGCAATCAGCCCCAGCATTTT
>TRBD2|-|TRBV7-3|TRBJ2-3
CASSSFTSGSGDTQYF
TGTGCCAGCAGCTCCTTTACTAGCGGGAGTGGAGATACGCAGTATTTT
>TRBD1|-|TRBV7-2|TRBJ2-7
CASSKTRTGAYEQYF
TGTGCCAGCAGCAAGACTCGGACAGGGGCCTACGAGCAGTACTTC
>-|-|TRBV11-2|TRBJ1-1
CASSYGRGPEAFF
TGTGCCAGCAGCTATGGTAGGGGCCCTGAAGCTTTCTTT
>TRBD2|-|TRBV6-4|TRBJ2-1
CASSDSPSLLAGGNEQFF
TGTGCCAGCAGTGACTCGCCCTCTCTGCTAGCGGGAGGGAATGAGCAGTTCTTC
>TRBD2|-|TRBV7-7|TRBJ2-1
CASSLTSGVYNEQFF
TGTGCTAGCAGCTTAACTAGCGGAGTGTACAATGAGCAGTTCTTC
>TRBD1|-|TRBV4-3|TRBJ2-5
CASSQGDRETQYF
TGCGCCAGCAGCCAGGGGGACAGGGAGACCCAGTACTTC
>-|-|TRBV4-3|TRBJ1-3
CASSQARGTGNTIYF
TGCGCCAGCAGCCAAGCAAGAGGGACTGGAAACACCATATATTTT
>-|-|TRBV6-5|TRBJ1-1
CASNLTPYTEAFF
TGTGCCAGCAATCTGACACCTTACACTGAAGCTTTCTTT
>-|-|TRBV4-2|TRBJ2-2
CASSQGGRNKNTGELFF
TGTGCCAGCAGCCAAGGCGGGCGAAACAAGAACACCGGGGAGCTGTTTTTT
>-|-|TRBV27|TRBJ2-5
CASSLAPGAYQETQYF
TGTGCCAGCAGTTTAGCCCCTGGGGCGTACCAAGAGACCCAGTACTTC
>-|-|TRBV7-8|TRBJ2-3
CASSPETSFRTDTQYF
TGTGCCAGCAGCCCGGAAACTAGTTTTAGAACAGATACGCAGTATTTT
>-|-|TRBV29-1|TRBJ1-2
CSVASRARFEGGYTF
TGCAGCGTCGCTTCGAGGGCCAGGTTTGAGGGTGGCTACACCTTC
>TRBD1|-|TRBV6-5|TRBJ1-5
CASSEGQENQPQHF
TGTGCCAGCAGTGAAGGACAGGAAAATCAGCCCCAGCATTTT
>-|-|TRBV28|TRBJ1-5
CASRQLRGLTASNQPQHF
TGTGCCAGCAGGCAACTTCGGGGACTTACGGCTAGCAATCAGCCCCAGCATTTT
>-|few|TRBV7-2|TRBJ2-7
CASSSPGQSSYEQYF
TGTGCCAGCAGCTCACCTGGACAGAGCTCCTACGAGCAGTACTTC
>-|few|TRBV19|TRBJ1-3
CASSAGDLSGNTIYF
TGTGCCAGTAGTGCTGGAGATCTCTCTGGAAACACCATATATTTT